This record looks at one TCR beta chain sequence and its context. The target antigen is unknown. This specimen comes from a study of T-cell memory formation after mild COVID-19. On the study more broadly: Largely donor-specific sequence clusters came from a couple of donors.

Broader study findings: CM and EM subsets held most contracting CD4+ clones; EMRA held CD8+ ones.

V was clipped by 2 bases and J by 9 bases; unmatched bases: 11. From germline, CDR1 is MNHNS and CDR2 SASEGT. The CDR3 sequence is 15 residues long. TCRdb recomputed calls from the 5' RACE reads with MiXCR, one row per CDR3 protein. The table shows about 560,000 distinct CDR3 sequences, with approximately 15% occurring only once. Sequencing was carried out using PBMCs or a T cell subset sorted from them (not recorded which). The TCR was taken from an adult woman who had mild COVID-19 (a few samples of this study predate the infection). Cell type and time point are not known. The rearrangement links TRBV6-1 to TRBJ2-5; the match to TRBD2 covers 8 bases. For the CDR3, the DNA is TGTGCCAGCAGTGAAACTACCGGGACTAGGGTGTCCCAGTACTTC. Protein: CASSETTGTRVSQYF.